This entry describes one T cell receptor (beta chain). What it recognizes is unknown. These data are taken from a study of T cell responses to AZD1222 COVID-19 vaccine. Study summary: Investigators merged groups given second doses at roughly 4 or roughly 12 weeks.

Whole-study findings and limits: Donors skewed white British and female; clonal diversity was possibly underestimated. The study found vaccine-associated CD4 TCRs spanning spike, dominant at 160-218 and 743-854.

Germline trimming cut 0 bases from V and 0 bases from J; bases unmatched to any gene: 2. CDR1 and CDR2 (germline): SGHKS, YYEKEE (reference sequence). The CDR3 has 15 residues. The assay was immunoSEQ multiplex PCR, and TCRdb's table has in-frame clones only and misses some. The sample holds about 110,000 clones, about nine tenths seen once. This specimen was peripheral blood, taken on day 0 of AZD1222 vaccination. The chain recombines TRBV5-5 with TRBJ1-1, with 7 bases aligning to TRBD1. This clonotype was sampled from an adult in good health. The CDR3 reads CASSLDGTVNTEAFF. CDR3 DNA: TGTGCCAGCAGCTTGGACGGGACAGTGAACACTGAAGCTTTCTTT.